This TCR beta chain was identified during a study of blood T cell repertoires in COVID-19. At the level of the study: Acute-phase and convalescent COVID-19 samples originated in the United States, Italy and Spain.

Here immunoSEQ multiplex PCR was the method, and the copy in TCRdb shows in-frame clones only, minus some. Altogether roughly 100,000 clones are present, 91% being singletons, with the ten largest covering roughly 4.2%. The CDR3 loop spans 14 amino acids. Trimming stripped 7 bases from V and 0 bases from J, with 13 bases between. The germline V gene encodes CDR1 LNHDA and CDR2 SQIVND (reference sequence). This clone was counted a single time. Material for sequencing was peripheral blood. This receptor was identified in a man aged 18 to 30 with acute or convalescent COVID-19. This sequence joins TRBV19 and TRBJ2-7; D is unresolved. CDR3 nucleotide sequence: TGTGCCAGTAATAGAGATAGGAGCTCCTACGAGCAGTACTTC. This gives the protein CASNRDRSSYEQYF. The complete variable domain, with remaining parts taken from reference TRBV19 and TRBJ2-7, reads DGGITQSPKYLFRKEGQNVTLSCEQNLNHDAMYWYRQDPGQGLRLIYYSQIVNDFQKGDIAEGYSVSREKKESFPLTVTSAQKNPTAFYLCASNRDRSSYEQYFGPGTRLTVT.